This T cell receptor beta chain appears in the sequencing data of a study of OX40 agonist ivuxolimab in advanced cancers. Study-wide context: Earlier anti-PD-1, anti-PD-L1 or anti-CTLA-4 therapy was permitted; about 44% had received some.

With V trimmed by 2 bases and J by 6 bases, 16 bases remained unmatched. Per germline, CDR1 SGDLS and CDR2 YYNGEE. The CDR3 consists of 21 residues. Sequencing used immunoSEQ multiplex PCR; TCRdb keeps in-frame clones, though not all of them. The top ten hold roughly 0.98% of the sample, which has about 68,000 clones, approximately 87% seen once. This chain joins TRBV9 and TRBJ2-2, with 16 bases lining up with TRBD2. Material: CD4+ or CD8+ T cells sorted from blood, obtained in a trial of the OX40 agonist ivuxolimab. This receptor was obtained from an adult with an advanced solid tumor such as melanoma, head and neck, liver or kidney cancer. Here the CDR3 reads CASSVEIPGLAGGELSGELFF. In DNA, the CDR3 is TGTGCCAGCAGCGTCGAAATACCGGGACTAGCGGGAGGGGAGTTGTCCGGGGAGCTGTTTTTT. Full variable domain (rest looked up from reference TRBV9 and TRBJ2-2): DSGVTQTPKHLITATGQRVTLRCSPRSGDLSVYWYQQSLDQGLQFLIQYYNGEERAKGNILERFSAQQFPDLHSELNLSSLELGDSALYFCASSVEIPGLAGGELSGELFFGEGSRLTVL.